A selection of T cell receptor beta chains follows, all from one sample in a study of OX40 agonist ivuxolimab in advanced cancers. Using immunoSEQ multiplex PCR, the repertoire was profiled, and TCRdb retains in-frame clones only, with some absent. The sample has over 85,000 clones, about 83% seen once. The sample consisted of CD4+ or CD8+ T cells sorted from blood, taken in a trial of the OX40 agonist ivuxolimab. Every receptor here comes from an adult with an advanced solid tumor such as melanoma, head and neck, liver or kidney cancer. Both conserved end residues are part of each CDR3. A D gene is named only where the DNA matches it firmly. Where a row states a size, it is once, few, many or the class of an expanded clone; other rows omit it.

DNA	CDR3	J	D	V	size
TGTGCCAGCAGCACCCGGGACAGGGGACCAACTGAAGCTTTCTTT	CASSTRDRGPTEAFF	TRBJ1-1	TRBD1	TRBV7-2	-
TGTGCCAGCAGCTTAGTCGGCGGGGAGCTGTTTTTT	CASSLVGGELFF	TRBJ2-2	-	TRBV7-2	once
TGTGCCAGCAGCCCCCGGGACAGGTCCTACGAGCAGTACTTC	CASSPRDRSYEQYF	TRBJ2-7	TRBD1	TRBV7-9	few
TGTGCCAGCAGCGCCCGGGACAGTTATAATTCACCCCTCCACTTT	CASSARDSYNSPLHF	TRBJ1-6	TRBD1	TRBV7-9	few
TGTGCCAGCAGCCTAAGTGGGGGGGGCCCTACCGCTACAGATACGCAGTATTTT	CASSLSGGGPTATDTQYF	TRBJ2-3	-	TRBV9	-
TGTGCCACCAGCAGAGATATTGCGGATTCACCCCTCCACTTT	CATSRDIADSPLHF	TRBJ1-6	-	TRBV15	-
TGTGCCAGCAGCGCCAAGTTACCAGATACGCAGTATTTT	CASSAKLPDTQYF	TRBJ2-3	-	TRBV11-3	-
TGCGCCAGCAGCCACGGCCCGCCGGCTAGCGGGGGGGCGAGCACAGATACGCAGTATTTT	CASSHGPPASGGASTDTQYF	TRBJ2-3	TRBD2	TRBV5-1	-
TGTGCCAGCAGCCGACGGGGAGGGTACCAAGAGACCCAGTACTTC	CASSRRGGYQETQYF	TRBJ2-5	TRBD2	TRBV5-8	-
TGTGCCAGTACCTGGGTGGGTCAGACTGAAGCTTTCTTT	CASTWVGQTEAFF	TRBJ1-1	-	TRBV19	-
TGTGCCAGCAGTGAGGTCCCTAATGAAAAACTGTTTTTT	CASSEVPNEKLFF	TRBJ1-4	-	TRBV6-1	-
TGTGCCAGCTCACCTCGGACAGGGGAAACTGAAGCTTTCTTT	CASSPRTGETEAFF	TRBJ1-1	TRBD1	TRBV18	-
TGTGCCAGCAGTTTAAGGAGCGGGGTACTCCAAGAGACCCAGTACTTC	CASSLRSGVLQETQYF	TRBJ2-5	TRBD2	TRBV28	few
TGTGCCAGCAGCCTCGGTCTGGGAACCTATGGCTACACCTTC	CASSLGLGTYGYTF	TRBJ1-2	-	TRBV7-8	few
TGTGCCAGCAATGAGGGACCCTATGGCTACACCTTC	CASNEGPYGYTF	TRBJ1-2	-	TRBV2	-
TGTGCCAGCAGCTTAGGCGGGACAGGAGGCTCACCCCTCCACTTT	CASSLGGTGGSPLHF	TRBJ1-6	TRBD1	TRBV7-2	-
TGTGCCAGCAGCGGATCAGGGTTTTACGGCTACACCTTC	CASSGSGFYGYTF	TRBJ1-2	-	TRBV5-6	-
TGCGCCAGCAGTGAGGCCGGAAGAGGTCAGCCCCAGCATTTT	CASSEAGRGQPQHF	TRBJ1-5	-	TRBV10-1	once
TGTGCCAGTCGAGGACGGGTACAAGAGACCCAGTACTTC	CASRGRVQETQYF	TRBJ2-5	-	TRBV27	-
TGTGCCAGCAGTTACAGGGGGAATAATGAAAAACTGTTTTTT	CASSYRGNNEKLFF	TRBJ1-4	TRBD1	TRBV2	many
TGTGCCAGCAGCGTAGGGCAGGGGGGGTACGAGCAGTACTTC	CASSVGQGGYEQYF	TRBJ2-7	-	TRBV9	-
TGTGCCAGCTCACCAACGCGGGATTCCTACGAGCAGTACTTC	CASSPTRDSYEQYF	TRBJ2-7	-	TRBV18	-
TGTGCCAGCAGGGTCAATCGGGGGACAGATACGCAGTATTTT	CASRVNRGTDTQYF	TRBJ2-3	-	TRBV2	-
TGTGCCAGTAGTATGAGGGGGACTGAAGCTTTCTTT	CASSMRGTEAFF	TRBJ1-1	-	TRBV19	-
TGTGCCAGCAGTGGGTTCGAGAACACTGAAGCTTTCTTT	CASSGFENTEAFF	TRBJ1-1	-	TRBV2	-
TGTGCCAGCAGCTCCCCGGGGAATGAGCAGTTCTTC	CASSSPGNEQFF	TRBJ2-1	-	TRBV7-6	-
TGTGCCAGCAGGGCAGGGGGCGGAGGGACCCAGTACTTC	CASRAGGGGTQYF	TRBJ2-5	TRBD1	TRBV7-8	-
TGTGCCAGCAGCCCCGAGGGGGGGCTTAACACCGGGGAGCTGTTTTTT	CASSPEGGLNTGELFF	TRBJ2-2	-	TRBV11-3	-
TGTGCCAGCAGCTCCCTGAGTGCCAGGGGAGTAGGGGAGCAGTACTTC	CASSSLSARGVGEQYF	TRBJ2-7	-	TRBV28	-
TGTGCCAGCAGCTTGGCTGGACAGGGACAAGAGACCCAGTACTTC	CASSLAGQGQETQYF	TRBJ2-5	TRBD1	TRBV5-6	-
TGTGCCAGCAGCTTGGAGATGAACACTGAAGCTTTCTTT	CASSLEMNTEAFF	TRBJ1-1	-	TRBV5-4	-
TGTGCCTCCAACCCGAGGGTCTACAATGAGCAGTTCTTC	CASNPRVYNEQFF	TRBJ2-1	-	TRBV2	-
TGTGCCAGCGCCTGGCGGGGGGGCATAAGTGACATTCAGTACTTC	CASAWRGGISDIQYF	TRBJ2-4	-	TRBV21-1	-
TGCGCCAGCAGCGTTACCGGCGAATTGGCTGGCTACACCTTC	CASSVTGELAGYTF	TRBJ1-2	-	TRBV10-2	-
TGTGCCAGCAGCCGGGAGACAGGGCCCTATGGCTACACCTTC	CASSRETGPYGYTF	TRBJ1-2	TRBD1	TRBV5-4	-
TGTGCCAGCAGTGAAGGGCAGGGGGAATACAATGAGCAGTTCTTC	CASSEGQGEYNEQFF	TRBJ2-1	TRBD1	TRBV6-1	once
TGTGCCAGCAGGTCCGGGACAGGGGGCTACGAGCAGTACTTC	CASRSGTGGYEQYF	TRBJ2-7	TRBD1	TRBV6-5	-
TGTGCCAGCAGGGTAGGTCCGTATGAGAGGTCGCAGTATTTT	CASRVGPYERSQYF	TRBJ2-3	-	TRBV28	-
TGTGCCAGCAGCCCAGGACAAGATACGCAGTATTTT	CASSPGQDTQYF	TRBJ2-3	-	TRBV5-5	-
TGTGCCAGCTCACCCAAAGCGGGTCAGGCTGGAAACACCATATATTTT	CASSPKAGQAGNTIYF	TRBJ1-3	-	TRBV18	-
TGTGCCAGCAGGGTACAGGGCGAGGTAAACATTCAGTACTTC	CASRVQGEVNIQYF	TRBJ2-4	-	TRBV6-1	-
TGTGCCGGTCGGGGGTTAAGTGAGACCCAGTACTTC	CAGRGLSETQYF	TRBJ2-5	-	TRBV7-9	few
TGTGCCAGCAAGGACAGAAGTAATGAAAAACTGTTTTTT	CASKDRSNEKLFF	TRBJ1-4	-	TRBV6-5	-
TGTGCCAGCAGCGCCCTATCTAGCTCCTACAATGAGCAGTTCTTC	CASSALSSSYNEQFF	TRBJ2-1	-	TRBV9	-
TGTGCCAGCAGCGTTTCTGACGTAGCCTACGAGCAGTACTTC	CASSVSDVAYEQYF	TRBJ2-7	-	TRBV9	-
TGTGCCAGCGGAAGGACAGGGTTTGCCGAGCAGTACTTC	CASGRTGFAEQYF	TRBJ2-7	TRBD1	TRBV2	once
TGTGCCAGCAGTTACGTGCATGGAACCGGGGAGCTGTTTTTT	CASSYVHGTGELFF	TRBJ2-2	-	TRBV6-5	-
TGTGCCAGCAGCTCTATGGGGGGGCGTAACAATGAGCAGTTCTTC	CASSSMGGRNNEQFF	TRBJ2-1	-	TRBV5-4	-
TGTGCAAGTCTCTTACCGACGGTGAGCAATCAGCCCCAGCATTTT	CASLLPTVSNQPQHF	TRBJ1-5	-	TRBV12-2	-
TGTGCCAGCAGCTCCGGGACTTATAGCAATCAGCCCCAGCATTTT	CASSSGTYSNQPQHF	TRBJ1-5	-	TRBV5-6	-
TGCAGCGTCGGACGACAGGAAGAGACCCAGTACTTC	CSVGRQEETQYF	TRBJ2-5	-	TRBV29-1	-
TGTGCCAGCAGCTTACTAGTCCCCTCGACCTCTAGCACAGATACGCAGTATTTT	CASSLLVPSTSSTDTQYF	TRBJ2-3	-	TRBV7-8	-
TGTGCCAGCACTACCGGGCCCTTCTACGAGCAGTACTTC	CASTTGPFYEQYF	TRBJ2-7	-	TRBV6-1	once
TGTGCCAGCAGCTTGGTGATAGAGACCCAGTACTTC	CASSLVIETQYF	TRBJ2-5	-	TRBV5-8	-